This TCR beta chain was sequenced during a study of OX40 agonist ivuxolimab in advanced cancers. For the study at large: Under the entry rules, prior anti-PD-1, anti-PD-L1 or anti-CTLA-4 therapy was allowed, and roughly 43% had some.

V lost 5 bases and J 6 bases, leaving 13 bases between the germline ends. The CDR3 sequence is 13 residues long. CDR1 and CDR2 from the germline V gene are KGHSH and LQKENI. General study findings and limits: Certain nonresponding patients likewise had low normalized T-cell clonal expansion.

Peripheral blood came from all dose cohorts at three timepoints. About this clone itself: Its antigen is still unknown.

Measured with immunoSEQ multiplex PCR; TCRdb has only the in-frame clones, and not every one. The sample holds 84,000 or so clones, 90% to 95% seen once. The chain couples TRBV18 to TRBJ1-1; unclear D gene. Source: CD4+ or CD8+ T cells sorted from blood, taken in a trial of the OX40 agonist ivuxolimab. The clonotype originates from an adult with an advanced solid tumor such as melanoma, head and neck, liver or kidney cancer. CDR3 in DNA: TGTGCCAGCTCAGGTGGGTCAGTCCCTGAAGCTTTCTTT. Protein product: CASSGGSVPEAFF.